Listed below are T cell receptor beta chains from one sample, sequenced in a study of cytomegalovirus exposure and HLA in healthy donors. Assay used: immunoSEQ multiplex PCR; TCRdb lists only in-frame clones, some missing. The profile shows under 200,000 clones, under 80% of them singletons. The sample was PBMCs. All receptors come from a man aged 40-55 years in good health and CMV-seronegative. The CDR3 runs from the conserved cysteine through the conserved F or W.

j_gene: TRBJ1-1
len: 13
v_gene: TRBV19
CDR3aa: CASSISRNTEAFF

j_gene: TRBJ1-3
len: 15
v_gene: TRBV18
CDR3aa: CASSSGQGTGNTIYF

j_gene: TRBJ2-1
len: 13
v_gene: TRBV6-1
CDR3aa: CAAGTVRYNEQFF

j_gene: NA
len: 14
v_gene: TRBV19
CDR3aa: CASRRDRTSYEQYF

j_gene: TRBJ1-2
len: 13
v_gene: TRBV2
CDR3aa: CASSANRDYGYTF

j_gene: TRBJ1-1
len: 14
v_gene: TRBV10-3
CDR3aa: CAISRQGGNTEAFF

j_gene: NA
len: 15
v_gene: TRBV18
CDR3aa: CASSPRQVQATEQYF

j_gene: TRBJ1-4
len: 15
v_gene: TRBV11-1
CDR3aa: CASSLARTGAEKLFF

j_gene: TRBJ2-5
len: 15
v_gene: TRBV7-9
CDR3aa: CASSYLFGGGETQYF

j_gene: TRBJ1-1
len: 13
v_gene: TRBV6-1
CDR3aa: CASRPTANTEAFF

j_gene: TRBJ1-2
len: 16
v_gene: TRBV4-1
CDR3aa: CASSQPGGRLPYGYTF

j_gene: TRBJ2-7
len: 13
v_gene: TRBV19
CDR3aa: CASQQDRGYEQYF

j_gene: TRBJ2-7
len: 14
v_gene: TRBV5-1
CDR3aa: CASSPDAGTYEQYF

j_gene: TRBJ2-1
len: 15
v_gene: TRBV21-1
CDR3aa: CASSSSGTALNEQFF

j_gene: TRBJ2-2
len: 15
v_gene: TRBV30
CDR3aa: CAWRLGSLNTGELFF

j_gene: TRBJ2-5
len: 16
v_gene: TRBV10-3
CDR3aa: CAISETMGPKGKTQYF

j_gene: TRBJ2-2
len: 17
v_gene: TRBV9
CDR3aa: CASSAPAGEWNTGELFF

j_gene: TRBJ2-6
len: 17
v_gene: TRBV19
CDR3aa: CASSIQGGMSGANVLTF

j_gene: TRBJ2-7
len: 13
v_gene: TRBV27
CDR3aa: CASHAEGSYEQYF

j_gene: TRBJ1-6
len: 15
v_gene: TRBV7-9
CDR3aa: CASSSQGAGNSPLHF

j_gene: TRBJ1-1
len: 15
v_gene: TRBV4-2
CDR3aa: CASSQKEGGPAEAFF

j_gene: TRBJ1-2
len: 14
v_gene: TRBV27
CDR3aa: CASSNRDRKYGYTF

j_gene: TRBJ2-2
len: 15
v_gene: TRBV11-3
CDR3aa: CASSPGGENTGELFF

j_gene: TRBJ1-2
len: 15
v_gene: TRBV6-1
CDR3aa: CASSDPRQGDYGYTF

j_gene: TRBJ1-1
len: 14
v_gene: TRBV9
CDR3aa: CASGAGNRATEAFF

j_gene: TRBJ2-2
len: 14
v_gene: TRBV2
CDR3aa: CASVGGPNTGELFF

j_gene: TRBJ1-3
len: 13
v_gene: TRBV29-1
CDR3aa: CSVRQGTGNTIYF

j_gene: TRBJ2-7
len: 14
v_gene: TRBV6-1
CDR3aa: CASRLAGAPDEQYF

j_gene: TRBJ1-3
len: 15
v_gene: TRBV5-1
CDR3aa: CASSLSGPSGNTIYF

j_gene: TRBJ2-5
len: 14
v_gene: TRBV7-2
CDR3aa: CASSLAQDSRAQYF

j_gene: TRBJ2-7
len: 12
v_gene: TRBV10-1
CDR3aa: CAPEREAYEQYF

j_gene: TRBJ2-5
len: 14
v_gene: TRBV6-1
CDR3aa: CASSESGGAATQYF

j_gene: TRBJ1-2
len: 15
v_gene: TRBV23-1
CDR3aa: CAIPRTTGGDYGYTF

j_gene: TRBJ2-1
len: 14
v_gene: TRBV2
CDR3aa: CASSLSGREGEQFF

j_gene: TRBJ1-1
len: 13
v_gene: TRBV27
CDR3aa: CASSPQGNTEAFF

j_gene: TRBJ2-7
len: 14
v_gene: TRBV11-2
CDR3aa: CASSPSGRVREQYF

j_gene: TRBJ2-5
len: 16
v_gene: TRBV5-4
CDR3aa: CASSLDSGGGGRTQYF

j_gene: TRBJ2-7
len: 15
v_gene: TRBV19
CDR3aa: CASSVLAGGPYEQYF

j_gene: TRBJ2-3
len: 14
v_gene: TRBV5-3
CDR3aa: CARSFDLGTDTQYF

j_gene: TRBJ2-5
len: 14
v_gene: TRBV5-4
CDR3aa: CASSSTSGQETQYF

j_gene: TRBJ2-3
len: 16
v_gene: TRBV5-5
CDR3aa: CASSPASRQGDDTQYF

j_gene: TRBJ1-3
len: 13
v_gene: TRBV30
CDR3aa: CAWTGGIGNTIYF

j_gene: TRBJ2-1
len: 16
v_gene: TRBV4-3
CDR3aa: CASSQDTLAGGNEQFF

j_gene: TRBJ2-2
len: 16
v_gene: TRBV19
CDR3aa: CASSPHSGSGTGELFF

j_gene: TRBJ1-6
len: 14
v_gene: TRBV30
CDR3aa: CAWSLSSYNSPLHF

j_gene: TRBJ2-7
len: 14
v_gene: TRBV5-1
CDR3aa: CASSLDKLYYEQYF